The present TCR beta chain was sequenced within a study of shared clonotypes between healthy human individuals. On the study more broadly: Three plates were used per donor for CD4 naive, three for CD4 memory, two for CD8 naive and one for CD8 memory.

Germline V gives CDR1 MRHNA, CDR2 SNTAGT. This CDR3 contains 14 residues. The ends lost 4 bases at V and 4 bases at J; junction bases unmatched: 3. The authors distributed each subset's genomic DNA evenly over several immunoSEQ plates. Clones were read by immunoSEQ multiplex PCR, and TCRdb kept only the in-frame ones, dropping some. This table holds fewer than 1.4 million clones, more than 75% found once. Concerning this clone itself: What it recognizes is unknown.

Study-level results: The researchers took only blood, and tissue repertoires probably look different.

Into CD45RA+ naive and CD45RA-negative memory subsets, the CD4+ cells were split. This TCR was recovered from a young man in good health. Some clones in this sample may be carry-over from other donors' samples. Material for sequencing was memory CD4+ T cells from PBMCs. The subset denotes: CD45RA-negative fraction. This chain uses TRBV6-4 with TRBJ2-2; TRBD1 aligns across 7 bases. The CDR3, as DNA: TGTGCCAGCAGTGGGGACAGACTCACCGGGGAGCTGTTTTTT. The encoded protein is CASSGDRLTGELFF.